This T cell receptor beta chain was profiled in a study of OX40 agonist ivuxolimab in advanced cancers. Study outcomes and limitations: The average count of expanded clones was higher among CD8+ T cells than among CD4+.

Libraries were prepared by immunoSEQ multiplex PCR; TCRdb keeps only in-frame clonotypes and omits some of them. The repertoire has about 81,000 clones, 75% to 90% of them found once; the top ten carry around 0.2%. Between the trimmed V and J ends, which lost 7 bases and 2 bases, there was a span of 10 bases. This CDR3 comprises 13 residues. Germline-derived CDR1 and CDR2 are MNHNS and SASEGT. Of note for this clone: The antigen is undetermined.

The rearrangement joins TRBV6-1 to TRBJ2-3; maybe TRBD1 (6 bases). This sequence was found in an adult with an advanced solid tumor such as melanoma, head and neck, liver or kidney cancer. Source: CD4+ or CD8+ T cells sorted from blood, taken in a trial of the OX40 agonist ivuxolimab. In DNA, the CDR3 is TGTGCCAGCACCGGACAGCTCACAGATACGCAGTATTTT. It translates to CASTGQLTDTQYF.